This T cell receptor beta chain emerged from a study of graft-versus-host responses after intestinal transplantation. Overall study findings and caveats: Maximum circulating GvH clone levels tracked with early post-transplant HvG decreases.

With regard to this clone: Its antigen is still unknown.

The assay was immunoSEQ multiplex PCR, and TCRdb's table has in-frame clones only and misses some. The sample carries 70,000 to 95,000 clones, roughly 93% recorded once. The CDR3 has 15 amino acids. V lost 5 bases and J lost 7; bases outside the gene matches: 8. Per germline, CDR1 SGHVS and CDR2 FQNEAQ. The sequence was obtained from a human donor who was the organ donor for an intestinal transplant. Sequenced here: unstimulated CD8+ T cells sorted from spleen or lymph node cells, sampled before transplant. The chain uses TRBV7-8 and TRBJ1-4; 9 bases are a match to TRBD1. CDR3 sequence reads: CASSTGQGQLEKLFF. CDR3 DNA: TGTGCCAGCAGCACGGGACAGGGACAACTTGAAAAACTGTTTTTT.